The 29 T cell receptor beta chains given below trace back to one sample, sequenced in a study of T cells in Graves' hyperthyroidism and ophthalmopathy. The CDR3 regions of TCR beta were amplified from RNA transcripts. HTBI primers were used for first-round RT-PCR of the TCR CDR3. TCRdb re-analysed the multiplex PCR reads in MiXCR, keeping a single row per CDR3 protein. The sample lists about 350,000 distinct CDR3 sequences, approximately 17% occurring once. The sequenced sample was blood. The receptors derive from a woman aged 25 to 45 with Graves' hyperthyroidism that later progressed to Graves' ophthalmopathy.

CDR3 region: CASSPRKGLAGTQMNTGELFF. DNA for the CDR3: TGTGCCAGCAGCCCTAGAAAGGGACTAGCTGGGACGCAAATGAACACCGGGGAGCTGTTTTTT. The V and J genes are TRBV14 and TRBJ2-2, with TRBD2 matching over 9 bases. V trimming: 4 bases; J trimming: 1 base; junction bases outside the gene matches: 19. The CDR3 is made up of 21 amino acids. Germline loops: CDR1 SGHDN, CDR2 FVKESK.

This clonotype was seen many times. V and J are TRBV19 and TRBJ1-1; perhaps TRBD1 as D (5 bases). Trimming took off 7 bases at V and 1 base at J, with 16 bases between the two ends. CDR3 size: 15 residues. Germline values: CDR1 LNHDA, CDR2 SQIVND (reference sequence). In nucleotides, the CDR3 is TGTGCCAGTACCGGAAGAAGGGGCTCGAACACTGAAGCTTTCTTT. Protein product: CASTGRRGSNTEAFF.

This clonotype was recorded a few times. The V and J genes are TRBV3-1 and TRBJ1-3; TRBD1 is a possible D gene (6 bases). With 0 bases removed from V and 0 bases from J, the gap between germline ends came to 12 bases. Germline lookup yields CDR1 LGHDT and CDR2 YNNKEL (reference sequence). The CDR3 spans 17 residues. The CDR3 DNA follows: TGTGCCAGCAGCCAAGAGCGGGGGACAAACTCTGGAAACACCATATATTTT. Its translation is CASSQERGTNSGNTIYF. The whole variable domain, filled in from reference TRBV3-1 and TRBJ1-3, reads DTAVSQTPKYLVTQMGNDKSIKCEQNLGHDTMYWYKQDSKKFLKIMFSYNNKELIINETVPNRFSPKSPDKAHLNLHINSLELGDSAVYFCASSQERGTNSGNTIYFGEGSWLTVV.

The sample holds many counts of this clonotype. The chain couples TRBV19 to TRBJ2-3; D call uncertain. The germline V and J ends were trimmed by 8 bases and 3 bases, with 15 bases remaining between them. The CDR3 has 14 amino acids. In germline, CDR1 is LNHDA, CDR2 SQIVND (reference sequence). CDR3 DNA sequence: TGTGCCAGTCGGGTGGACCTAAGGACAGATACGCAGTATTTT. It specifies CASRVDLRTDTQYF.

The chain uses TRBV12-3 or TRBV12-4 and TRBJ2-1; 7 nucleotides match TRBD1. With 7 bases clipped from V and 7 bases from J, the junction kept 10 bases outside the gene matches. The CDR3 length is 14 residues. In DNA form, the CDR3 reads TGTGCCAGCATCTTTACAGGGGTGGGAAATGAGCAGTTCTTC. Residues: CASIFTGVGNEQFF.

The chain is built from TRBV28 and TRBJ1-4, with D tentatively TRBD1 (6 bases). V dropped 6 bases and J dropped 8 bases, with 19 bases sitting between them. The CDR3 loop spans 15 amino acids. CDR1 and CDR2 (germline): MDHEN, SYDVKM. This chain's CDR3 is CASRGTNRAGEKLFF. The CDR3 DNA follows: TGTGCCAGCAGAGGGACAAACCGCGCCGGGGAAAAACTGTTTTTT.

The chain links TRBV3-1 to TRBJ1-3; 7 bases are shared with TRBD1. The CDR3 has 13 amino acids. V trimming: 11 bases; J trimming: 7 bases; junction bases outside the gene matches: 11. The V gene's germline CDR1 is LGHDT and CDR2 YNNKEL (reference sequence). CDR3 sequence reads: CAGSQGLSNTIYF. The CDR3 coding sequence is TGTGCCGGGTCACAGGGGTTATCGAACACCATATATTTT.

The sample holds a few counts of this clonotype. V gene TRBV6-1 combines with J gene TRBJ2-1; TRBD1 might be the D (6 bases). This CDR3 spans 15 amino acids. The ends were cut back, 3 bases at V and 4 bases at J, with 13 bases in the middle. Germline lookup yields CDR1 MNHNS and CDR2 SASEGT. CDR3 nucleotide sequence: TGTGCCAGCAGTGACCCGACAGGTCTATACAATGAGCAGTTCTTC. It translates to CASSDPTGLYNEQFF.

This clonotype appeared many times. V and J are TRBV3-1 and TRBJ2-1; D remains ambiguous. Per the germline V gene, CDR1 is LGHDT and CDR2 is YNNKEL (reference sequence). V was cut by 4 bases and J by 6 bases, with 10 bases left in between. This CDR3 has 13 residues. DNA for the CDR3: TGTGCCAGCAGCCCCCCCACTCTCAATGAGCAGTTCTTC. This gives the protein CASSPPTLNEQFF.

This chain connects TRBV20-1 to TRBJ2-1; 7 bases agree with TRBD2. Germline lookup yields CDR1 DFQATT and CDR2 SNEGSKA (reference sequence). The CDR3 is 14 residues long. After removal of 7 bases from V and 6 bases from J, the junction contained 12 bases not matched to a gene. CDR3 sequence: CSGLRDYPFNEQFF. CDR3 DNA sequence: TGCAGTGGCCTCCGGGACTACCCTTTCAATGAGCAGTTCTTC.

This clonotype was seen only a few times. The chain carries TRBV3-1 and TRBJ2-5, with TRBD1 matching over 12 bases. The CDR3 contains 16 residues. The trim removed 3 bases at V and 6 bases at J, leaving 8 bases unmatched. CDR1 is LGHDT, CDR2 YNNKEL, per germline (reference sequence). This CDR3 reads CASSHVRDRGRQTQYF. In DNA form, the CDR3 reads TGTGCCAGCAGCCACGTTAGGGACAGGGGGCGGCAGACCCAGTACTTC.

This clonotype was seen repeatedly, ten times or more. The chain has TRBV6-1 and TRBJ2-3; a weak D match, TRBD2 (7 bases). The V end was cut by 6 bases, the J end by 4 bases, with 17 bases between. CDR1 is MNHNS, CDR2 SASEGT, per germline. This CDR3 is 15 amino acids long. The CDR3 sequence: CASRALGGAADTQYF. In DNA, the CDR3 is TGTGCCAGCAGGGCCCTGGGGGGGGCGGCAGATACGCAGTATTTT.

This chain connects TRBV24-1 to TRBJ2-1, with D possibly matching TRBD2 (5 bases). V was clipped by 6 bases and J by 9 bases, with 14 bases between them. CDR3 length: 13 amino acids. From germline, CDR1 is KGHDR and CDR2 SFDVKD. CDR3 residues: CATSPLGVGEQFF. The CDR3 bases are TGTGCCACCAGTCCTCTCGGGGTCGGTGAGCAGTTCTTC.

This clonotype appeared many times. The chain employs TRBV3-1 and TRBJ1-5; D gene ambiguous. The CDR3 is 13 amino acids. V shed 0 bases and J shed 7 bases, with 7 bases lying between them. CDR1 LGHDT and CDR2 YNNKEL come from the germline V gene (reference sequence). The CDR3 DNA reads TGTGCCAGCAGCCAAGATAGTAGCCAGCCCCAGCATTTT. Its translation is CASSQDSSQPQHF.

This clonotype was detected ten times or more. The chain employs TRBV20-1 and TRBJ1-6, with D tentatively TRBD1 (6 bases). V lost 0 bases and J lost 10, with 25 bases in between. This CDR3 has 18 residues. CDR1 is DFQATT, CDR2 SNEGSKA, per germline (reference sequence). DNA for the CDR3: TGCAGTGCTAGAGATTGGGGAAGGGGGTCGGAGCCGTTATCACCCCTCCACTTT. This sequence encodes CSARDWGRGSEPLSPLHF.

This clonotype was observed many times. This chain joins TRBV10-3 and TRBJ2-3; weak D call: TRBD2 (6 bases). The CDR3 spans 14 residues. From germline, CDR1 is ENHRY and CDR2 SYGVKD. V was clipped by 7 bases and J by 6 bases, with 17 bases between them. CDR3 nucleotide sequence: TGTGCCATCACCAGGGAGGCGGAGGAGGATACGCAGTATTTT. As protein: CAITREAEEDTQYF.

This clonotype was detected ten times or more. This chain connects TRBV6-1 to TRBJ2-2, with D tentatively TRBD2 (5 bases). V dropped 5 bases and J dropped 4 bases, with 14 bases sitting between them. This CDR3 is built from 15 residues. Germline CDR1 is MNHNS and CDR2 is SASEGT. Here the CDR3 reads CASSFSLDGTGELFF. The CDR3 bases are TGTGCCAGCAGTTTTTCACTAGACGGCACCGGGGAGCTGTTTTTT.

The chain uses TRBV5-8 and TRBJ2-7, with D perhaps TRBD1 (6 bases). CDR1 SGHTS and CDR2 YDEGEE come from the germline V gene. CDR3 length: 15 amino acids. V shed 0 bases and J shed 3 bases, with 13 bases lying between them. The CDR3 is CASSLGSGAFYEQYF. Here the CDR3 DNA reads TGTGCCAGCAGCTTGGGATCAGGGGCCTTCTACGAGCAGTACTTC.

V usage is TRBV7-9 and J usage is TRBJ2-5; perhaps D is TRBD1 or TRBD2 (5 bases each). The germline CDR1 and CDR2 sequences are SEHNR and FQNEAQ (reference sequence). The CDR3 totals 14 residues. Between the trimmed V and J ends, which lost 1 base and 5 bases, there was a span of 11 bases. The CDR3 DNA sequence: TGTGCCAGCAGCTTAGACGGGGCCGGTGAGACCCAGTACTTC. The encoded protein is CASSLDGAGETQYF.

The sample holds many counts of this clonotype. The rearrangement joins TRBV19 to TRBJ1-4; TRBD1 might be the D (5 bases). The CDR3 sequence is 15 residues long. Germline V gene lookup returns CDR1 LNHDA and CDR2 SQIVND (reference sequence). The V gene lost 5 bases and the J gene lost 7 bases, with 17 bases spanning the gap. This chain's CDR3 is CASSAGTVPFEKLFF. In nucleotides, the CDR3 is TGTGCCAGTAGTGCCGGGACGGTGCCTTTTGAAAAACTGTTTTTT.

This clonotype was observed at least ten times. The rearrangement links TRBV29-1 to TRBJ2-5, with D hard to call. There are 12 residues in the CDR3. CDR1 SQVTM and CDR2 ANQGSEA come from the germline V gene. Trimming left V 5 bases short and J 5 bases short, with 12 bases between. The CDR3 here is CSVPGEGETQYF. CDR3 DNA: TGCAGCGTTCCTGGGGAAGGGGAGACCCAGTACTTC.

There are many counts of this clonotype. The chain combines TRBV6-1 with TRBJ2-3; 11 bases map to TRBD2. Germline lookup yields CDR1 MNHNS and CDR2 SASEGT. Trimming cost V 5 bases and J 4 bases; bases outside gene matches: 8. The CDR3 runs 16 residues. Here the CDR3 DNA reads TGTGCCAGCAGTCCTCTCTTAGCGGGGGGGGCAGATACGCAGTATTTT. Translating gives CASSPLLAGGADTQYF.

On this clonotype: This may arise from a read error, as a much more abundant clone is one base away. This chain links TRBV7-2 with TRBJ2-2, with 16 nucleotides matching TRBD2. There are 17 residues in the CDR3. Looked up from germline, CDR1 is SGHTA and CDR2 is FQGNSA. CDR3 protein: CASSLGTSGRASGKLFF. CDR3 nucleotides: TGTGCCAGCAGCCTAGGGACTAGCGGGAGGGCCTCCGGGAAGCTGTTTTTT.

This clonotype showed up many times. The gene calls are TRBV6-1 and TRBJ1-1; 9 positions agree with TRBD1. Germline V gene data show CDR1 as MNHNS and CDR2 as SASEGT. The CDR3 runs 15 residues. J gave up 5 bases and V 5 bases, and 9 bases lay outside the gene matches. The CDR3 sequence is CASSRTRDRVTEAFF. The CDR3 nucleotides read TGTGCCAGCAGTCGAACGAGGGACAGGGTGACTGAAGCTTTCTTT.

This chain uses TRBV30 with TRBJ2-3; possibly TRBD2 for D (5 bases). Trimming removed 0 bases from V and 2 bases from J, with 6 bases in between. This CDR3 comprises 13 residues. Germline lookup yields CDR1 GTSNPN and CDR2 SVGIG (reference sequence). The CDR3 protein is CAWSVLDTDTQYF. For the CDR3, the DNA is TGTGCCTGGAGTGTACTAGACACAGATACGCAGTATTTT.

This sequence joins TRBV12-3 or TRBV12-4 and TRBJ1-6; D is undetermined. The CDR3 consists of 15 residues. Between the trimmed V and J ends, which lost 1 base and 4 bases, there was a span of 8 bases. CDR3 nucleotides: TGTGCCAGCAGTTTAGGGGCAGGTTATAATTCACCCCTCCACTTT. Its translation: CASSLGAGYNSPLHF.

Remarks on this clonotype: Mismatch with germline at one junction end may stem from a read error. The chain combines TRBV25-1 with TRBJ1-1; 7 nucleotides line up with TRBD1. The CDR3 sequence is 12 residues long. The germline V gene has CDR1 MGHDK and CDR2 SYGVNS. The CDR3 loop reads CASSRDSSEAFF. The CDR3 bases are TGCGCCAGCAGCAGGGACAGCTCCGAAGCTTTCTTT.

The rearrangement uses TRBV5-1 and TRBJ1-4; no clear D gene. V was trimmed by 4 bases and J by 8 bases, leaving 18 bases between them. This CDR3 region has 15 residues. Looked up from germline, CDR1 is SGHRS and CDR2 is YFSETQ. CDR3 nucleotide sequence: TGCGCCAGCAGCCCCATTGACACGCTCAGGGAAAAACTGTTTTTT. Its protein product is CASSPIDTLREKLFF.

The sample holds a few counts of this clonotype. Written as DNA, the CDR3 is TGCAGTGCCCCGACAGGGGGCGATGAGCAGTTCTTC. Translation gives CSAPTGGDEQFF. The chain uses TRBV20-1 and TRBJ2-1; 10 bases are a match to TRBD1. The CDR3 has 12 amino acids. The junction had 4 bases not matched to a gene; V was cut back by 6 bases and J by 8 bases. Germline CDR1 reads DFQATT; CDR2 reads SNEGSKA (reference sequence).